This TCR beta chain was captured in a study of blood T cell repertoires in COVID-19 (dated by TCRdb to between 2020 and 2021). For the study in its entirety: Samples from collaborators originated in the United States, Italy and Spain and spanned both the acute and convalescent phases of COVID-19. The material from the prospective study consisted of cDNA or gDNA derived from T cells, B-cell-depleted T cells, or PBMCs. Subjects who had been exposed to COVID-19, were actively infected with it, or had recovered from it provided the deeply sampled blood TCRbeta repertoires that made up the dataset. The repertoires were released in a freely available public database intended as a resource for research on the immune response to SARS-CoV-2. Samples came from the ongoing ImmuneRACE study (first 160 participants) plus 1,254 subjects from 6 global collaborators. The sample metadata nearly always contained a de-identified subject ID, COVID-19 status, age in years and sex. HLA class I and class II types, where available, came from metadata supplied by the sample provider rather than from assay-based typing. Summary of the overall study and its limitations: The amount of clinical and demographic metadata varied by source and participant and was provided uncurated.

Each collaborating institution followed its own protocols to collect whole blood in K2EDTA tubes. For TCRbeta analysis, collaborator samples were shipped as frozen whole blood, as isolated PBMCs, or as DNA extracted from either sample type. On this clone itself: The antigen this receptor binds is unknown. One base away there is no much larger clone; base qualities are not given.

Based on the germline V gene, the CDR1 and CDR2 sequences are SGHDN and FVKESK. The trim is 1 base for V and 3 bases for J, with a gap of 21 bases between the germline ends. The CDR3 has 18 amino acids, counting the end cysteine and phenylalanine. Only the CDR3 part of the read is kept: 54 bases, read in frame from the first base. The immunoSEQ Assay, a bias-controlled multiplex PCR, was used to amplify TCRbeta CDR3 regions from genomic DNA. Per the authors' processing: Nucleated cell counts per sample were estimated from amplification of reference gene primers within the assay. To quantify the absolute abundance of each unique TCRbeta CDR3 rearrangement, sequence reads were collapsed and filtered. Productive Simpson clonality was computed per sample as the square root of Simpson's diversity index over productive rearrangements. Entries here come from immuneACCESS through TCRdb and include only in-frame sequences with V and J called. Some clones fail to appear in such tables; in the studies checked, an unresolved V gene covers under half of the shortfall, and the cause of the remainder is unknown. Clone size and the V and J calls come from that table; the DNA yielded D and trimming. This sample lists more than 70,000 clones; about 93% were detected once. Jointly, the top ten make up around 4% of the sample.

This TCR was recovered from a woman aged 50 to 65 in a cohort sampled during active COVID-19. The chain was built from TRBV14 and TRBJ1-1, with the D gene uncertain. The sequencing sample was made of peripheral blood. The bases are TGTGCCAGCAGCCAAGCAAGCGGACTGAGATCCTTTTACACTGAAGCTTTCTTT. Its protein product is CASSQASGLRSFYTEAFF.